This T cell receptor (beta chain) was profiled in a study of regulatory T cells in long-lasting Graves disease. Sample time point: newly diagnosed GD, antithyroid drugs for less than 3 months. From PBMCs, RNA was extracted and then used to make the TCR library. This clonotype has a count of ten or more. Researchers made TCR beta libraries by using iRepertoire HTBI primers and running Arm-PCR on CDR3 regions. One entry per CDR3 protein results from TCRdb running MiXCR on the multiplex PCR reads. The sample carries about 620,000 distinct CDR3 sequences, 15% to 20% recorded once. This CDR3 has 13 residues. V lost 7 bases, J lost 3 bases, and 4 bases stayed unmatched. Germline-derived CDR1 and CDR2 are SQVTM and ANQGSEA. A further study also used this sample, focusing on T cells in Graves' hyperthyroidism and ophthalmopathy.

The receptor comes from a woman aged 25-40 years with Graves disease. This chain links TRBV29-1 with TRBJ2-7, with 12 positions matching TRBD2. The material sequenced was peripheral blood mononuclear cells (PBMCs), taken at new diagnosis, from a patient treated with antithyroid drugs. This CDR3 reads CSAQTSGGYEQYF. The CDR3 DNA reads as TGCAGCGCCCAGACTAGCGGGGGCTACGAGCAGTACTTC.